The clone carrying this T cell receptor beta chain was detected only a few times. Its cognate antigen is unknown. This entry comes from a study of T cell repertoires in cytomegalovirus infection. Via MiXCR, TCRdb re-called the reads, giving one row per CDR3 protein. The sample holds approximately 990,000 distinct CDR3 sequences, less than 40% seen once. Sequenced here: cultured CD8+ T cells from PBMCs, sampled from culture after CMV antigen stimulation. The sequence was obtained from a human donor in good health (CMV status not recorded). Some clones in this sample may be carry-over from other donors' samples.

This CDR3 reads CASSSGSYNSPLHF. The CDR3 DNA follows: TGTGCCAGCAGCTCAGGCTCCTATAATTCACCCCTCCACTTT. The rearrangement uses TRBV7-6 and TRBJ1-6, with D hard to call. Trimming shortened V by 4 bases and J by 0 bases, and 4 bases separated the two germline ends. The CDR3 length is 14 residues. Germline assignment: CDR1 SGHVS and CDR2 FNYEAQ.